These T cell receptor beta chains were read from a single sample in a study of blood T cell repertoires in COVID-19. TCRdb keeps only in-frame clones here, not all; method: immunoSEQ multiplex PCR. This table has approximately 230,000 clones, around 84% appearing once. Specimen: PBMCs or T cells enriched from blood (not recorded which). The receptors were sampled from a man between 18 and 35 years old who had recovered from COVID-19. CDR3s include the opening cysteine and the closing phenylalanine or tryptophan. The order of the fields is J gene, CDR3 length, clone size, D gene, V gene, CDR3 DNA, CDR3 protein. D genes are given only for firm matches. Not every row has a clone size; where given, it reads once, few, many or a size class.

j_call: TRBJ1-5
cdr3_length: 12
clone_size: few
d_call: -
v_call: TRBV19
cdr3_nt: TGTGCCAGTAGTGCCACCGGAGGGCCCCAGCATTTT
cdr3_aa: CASSATGGPQHF

j_call: TRBJ2-7
cdr3_length: 12
clone_size: -
d_call: TRBD1
v_call: TRBV19
cdr3_nt: TGTGCCAGTAGGCAGGGGGCCTACGAGCAGTACTTC
cdr3_aa: CASRQGAYEQYF

j_call: TRBJ1-3
cdr3_length: 15
clone_size: -
d_call: -
v_call: TRBV4-1
cdr3_nt: TGCGCCAGCAGCCAAGAGACATTCTCTGGAAACACCATATATTTT
cdr3_aa: CASSQETFSGNTIYF

j_call: TRBJ1-1
cdr3_length: 14
clone_size: -
d_call: -
v_call: TRBV2
cdr3_nt: TGTGCCAGCAGTGAGGGTCAGGCGAACACTGAAGCTTTCTTT
cdr3_aa: CASSEGQANTEAFF

j_call: TRBJ2-7
cdr3_length: 13
clone_size: -
d_call: TRBD1
v_call: TRBV2
cdr3_nt: TGTGCCAGCAGACGGGGAGCAGGGGGCGAGCAGTACTTC
cdr3_aa: CASRRGAGGEQYF

j_call: TRBJ2-2
cdr3_length: 14
clone_size: -
d_call: -
v_call: TRBV5-1
cdr3_nt: TGCGCCAGCAGCACCCGGACGGGAACCGGGGAGCTGTTTTTT
cdr3_aa: CASSTRTGTGELFF

j_call: TRBJ1-6
cdr3_length: 14
clone_size: few
d_call: TRBD1
v_call: TRBV5-5
cdr3_nt: TGTGCCAGCAGCTTGGAGGGACAGGGTTCACCCCTCCACTTT
cdr3_aa: CASSLEGQGSPLHF

j_call: TRBJ2-5
cdr3_length: 14
clone_size: -
d_call: -
v_call: TRBV5-8
cdr3_nt: TGTGCCAGCAGCTTGTTGGCGGGCCAAGAGACCCAGTACTTC
cdr3_aa: CASSLLAGQETQYF

j_call: TRBJ2-7
cdr3_length: 16
clone_size: -
d_call: TRBD2
v_call: TRBV4-1
cdr3_nt: TGCGCCAGCAGCCAAGTTGGCCAGCGGGGTACCTACGAGCAGTACTTC
cdr3_aa: CASSQVGQRGTYEQYF

j_call: TRBJ1-6
cdr3_length: 16
clone_size: -
d_call: -
v_call: TRBV27
cdr3_nt: TGTGCCAGCAGTTTATCTGGTAGGGGGTTAAATTCACCCCTCCACTTT
cdr3_aa: CASSLSGRGLNSPLHF

j_call: TRBJ2-6
cdr3_length: 18
clone_size: -
d_call: TRBD1
v_call: TRBV13
cdr3_nt: TGTGCCAGCAGCTCCCAGAGGGACAGGGTTTCGGGGGCCAACGTCCTGACTTTC
cdr3_aa: CASSSQRDRVSGANVLTF

j_call: TRBJ2-4
cdr3_length: 15
clone_size: -
d_call: -
v_call: TRBV5-1
cdr3_nt: TGCGCCAGCAGCCTGGCCGGACAGTCCGGAAACATTCAGTACTTC
cdr3_aa: CASSLAGQSGNIQYF

j_call: TRBJ1-4
cdr3_length: 15
clone_size: -
d_call: -
v_call: TRBV18
cdr3_nt: TGTGCCAGCTCACCACGAGACAGTATAAATGAAAAACTGTTTTTT
cdr3_aa: CASSPRDSINEKLFF

j_call: TRBJ1-2
cdr3_length: 15
clone_size: -
d_call: TRBD1
v_call: TRBV15
cdr3_nt: TGTGCCACCAGCATTCCTTCCGGGACAGGCGATGGCTACACCTTC
cdr3_aa: CATSIPSGTGDGYTF

j_call: TRBJ1-5
cdr3_length: 14
clone_size: -
d_call: -
v_call: TRBV19
cdr3_nt: TGTGCCAGCAGGGTCCCTTACGACAATCAGCCCCAGCATTTT
cdr3_aa: CASRVPYDNQPQHF

j_call: TRBJ2-5
cdr3_length: 13
clone_size: -
d_call: TRBD2
v_call: TRBV20-1
cdr3_nt: TGCAGTGCTAGTAAAAGCGGGGGGCAGACCCAGTACTTC
cdr3_aa: CSASKSGGQTQYF

j_call: TRBJ2-3
cdr3_length: 14
clone_size: -
d_call: TRBD1
v_call: TRBV5-4
cdr3_nt: TGTGCCAGCAGCTTCGGGACAGCCACAGATACGCAGTATTTT
cdr3_aa: CASSFGTATDTQYF

j_call: TRBJ2-2
cdr3_length: 14
clone_size: -
d_call: -
v_call: TRBV28
cdr3_nt: TGTGCCAGCAAGGAAGGACAGAGGGTCGGGGAGCTGTTTTTT
cdr3_aa: CASKEGQRVGELFF

j_call: TRBJ2-3
cdr3_length: 17
clone_size: -
d_call: TRBD2
v_call: TRBV5-1
cdr3_nt: TGCGCCAGCAGCTTGGCCGGTGGCGGGGGGGCCACAGATACGCAGTATTTT
cdr3_aa: CASSLAGGGGATDTQYF

j_call: TRBJ1-3
cdr3_length: 16
clone_size: -
d_call: TRBD1
v_call: TRBV5-4
cdr3_nt: TGTGCCAGCAGCTCACCGGGACAGCCCTCTGGAAACACCATATATTTT
cdr3_aa: CASSSPGQPSGNTIYF

j_call: TRBJ1-1
cdr3_length: 14
clone_size: -
d_call: -
v_call: TRBV6-5
cdr3_nt: TGTGCCAGCAGCCGACCGGACGGAGGATTTGAAGCTTTCTTT
cdr3_aa: CASSRPDGGFEAFF

j_call: TRBJ2-3
cdr3_length: 16
clone_size: -
d_call: TRBD1
v_call: TRBV7-9
cdr3_nt: TGTGCCAGCAGCGGACCGACACAGGGGGCGGAGAATACGCAGTATTTT
cdr3_aa: CASSGPTQGAENTQYF

j_call: TRBJ2-5
cdr3_length: 15
clone_size: -
d_call: TRBD2
v_call: TRBV15
cdr3_nt: TGTGCCACCAGCAGAGATGTAGCGGGAGGGGAGACCCAGTACTTC
cdr3_aa: CATSRDVAGGETQYF

j_call: TRBJ2-7
cdr3_length: 14
clone_size: -
d_call: -
v_call: TRBV7-2
cdr3_nt: TGTGCCAGCAGCGTCCGACGGGGAGCCTACGAGCAGTACTTC
cdr3_aa: CASSVRRGAYEQYF

j_call: TRBJ2-3
cdr3_length: 13
clone_size: many
d_call: -
v_call: TRBV4-1
cdr3_nt: TGCGCCAGCAGCCAAGACTTTCCAGATACGCAGTATTTT
cdr3_aa: CASSQDFPDTQYF

j_call: TRBJ2-3
cdr3_length: 13
clone_size: -
d_call: TRBD2
v_call: TRBV7-2
cdr3_nt: TGTGCCAGCAGCGGGACTAGCGGGGATACGCAGTATTTT
cdr3_aa: CASSGTSGDTQYF

j_call: TRBJ1-5
cdr3_length: 14
clone_size: -
d_call: -
v_call: TRBV19
cdr3_nt: TGTGCCAGTACGTCCGGACAGTTAAATCAGCCCCAGCATTTT
cdr3_aa: CASTSGQLNQPQHF

j_call: TRBJ1-1
cdr3_length: 13
clone_size: once
d_call: -
v_call: TRBV2
cdr3_nt: TGTGCCAGCAGCAAGGGGTTGAACACTGAAGCTTTCTTT
cdr3_aa: CASSKGLNTEAFF

j_call: TRBJ1-5
cdr3_length: 15
clone_size: -
d_call: -
v_call: TRBV28
cdr3_nt: TGTGCCAGCAGTTTCGACATTAGGGGTAATCAGCCCCAGCATTTT
cdr3_aa: CASSFDIRGNQPQHF

j_call: TRBJ2-7
cdr3_length: 14
clone_size: -
d_call: -
v_call: TRBV27
cdr3_nt: TGTGCCAGCAGTTTAGGGCAGGGAACCCACGAGCAGTACTTC
cdr3_aa: CASSLGQGTHEQYF

j_call: TRBJ2-3
cdr3_length: 15
clone_size: -
d_call: TRBD2
v_call: TRBV7-9
cdr3_nt: TGTGCCAGCAGCCGGACTAGCGGAAGCACAGATACGCAGTATTTT
cdr3_aa: CASSRTSGSTDTQYF

j_call: TRBJ1-1
cdr3_length: 14
clone_size: -
d_call: -
v_call: TRBV4-1
cdr3_nt: TGCGCCAGCAGCCAAGAGGTGGCGAACACTGAAGCTTTCTTT
cdr3_aa: CASSQEVANTEAFF

j_call: TRBJ2-7
cdr3_length: 13
clone_size: -
d_call: TRBD2
v_call: TRBV27
cdr3_nt: TGTGCCACCTCCCCTAGCGGCCCTCGCGAGCAGTACTTC
cdr3_aa: CATSPSGPREQYF

j_call: TRBJ1-1
cdr3_length: 14
clone_size: -
d_call: TRBD1
v_call: TRBV19
cdr3_nt: TGTGCCAGTAGTCGCGGACAGGTTACTGTTGAAGCTTTCTTT
cdr3_aa: CASSRGQVTVEAFF

j_call: TRBJ1-5
cdr3_length: 19
clone_size: -
d_call: -
v_call: TRBV21-1
cdr3_nt: TGTGCCAGCACCTTCGGGGGTAATCCCCGAATTATAAGCAATCAGCCCCAGCATTTT
cdr3_aa: CASTFGGNPRIISNQPQHF

j_call: TRBJ2-7
cdr3_length: 14
clone_size: -
d_call: TRBD2
v_call: TRBV6-5
cdr3_nt: TGTGCCAGCAGTTTGGGACTAGCGGGTTACGAGCAGTACTTC
cdr3_aa: CASSLGLAGYEQYF

j_call: TRBJ2-7
cdr3_length: 14
clone_size: -
d_call: -
v_call: TRBV9
cdr3_nt: TGTGCCAGCAGCGTAGCTGGGGACACCTACGAGCAGTACTTC
cdr3_aa: CASSVAGDTYEQYF

j_call: TRBJ1-2
cdr3_length: 13
clone_size: many
d_call: -
v_call: TRBV6-4
cdr3_nt: TGTGCCAGCAGTGTCCTCACTTCCCGTGGCTACACCTTC
cdr3_aa: CASSVLTSRGYTF

j_call: TRBJ1-5
cdr3_length: 13
clone_size: -
d_call: -
v_call: TRBV10-3
cdr3_nt: TGTGCCACCGGCCGGGTGGACAATCAGCCCCAGCATTTT
cdr3_aa: CATGRVDNQPQHF

j_call: TRBJ2-3
cdr3_length: 14
clone_size: -
d_call: -
v_call: TRBV5-1
cdr3_nt: TGCGCCAGCTCCCGTCTAGGCTCCACAGATACGCAGTATTTT
cdr3_aa: CASSRLGSTDTQYF

j_call: TRBJ2-7
cdr3_length: 15
clone_size: -
d_call: -
v_call: TRBV5-1
cdr3_nt: TGCGCCAGCAGCGTCACGGGGGGCAACGCCTACGAGCAGTACTTC
cdr3_aa: CASSVTGGNAYEQYF

j_call: TRBJ2-7
cdr3_length: 15
clone_size: -
d_call: TRBD1
v_call: TRBV7-9
cdr3_nt: TGTGCCAGCAGCTCTCGCGGCAGGGGGCTTTACGAGCAGTACTTC
cdr3_aa: CASSSRGRGLYEQYF

j_call: TRBJ2-3
cdr3_length: 14
clone_size: -
d_call: -
v_call: TRBV5-1
cdr3_nt: TGCGCCAGCAGCCCGACTGGATCCACAGATACGCAGTATTTT
cdr3_aa: CASSPTGSTDTQYF

j_call: TRBJ1-1
cdr3_length: 15
clone_size: -
d_call: -
v_call: TRBV28
cdr3_nt: TGTGCCAGCAGTTTGACTCCGGGTATGAACACTGAAGCTTTCTTT
cdr3_aa: CASSLTPGMNTEAFF

j_call: TRBJ1-2
cdr3_length: 13
clone_size: -
d_call: -
v_call: TRBV11-2
cdr3_nt: TGTGCCAGCAGCTTAACAGGGCAGACTGGCTACACCTTC
cdr3_aa: CASSLTGQTGYTF

j_call: TRBJ2-5
cdr3_length: 14
clone_size: -
d_call: -
v_call: TRBV11-3
cdr3_nt: TGTGCCAGCAGCGCGGACAGAAAACAAGAGACCCAGTACTTC
cdr3_aa: CASSADRKQETQYF

j_call: TRBJ1-1
cdr3_length: 14
clone_size: -
d_call: -
v_call: TRBV7-9
cdr3_nt: TGTGCCAGCAGCGGAGAGTCGTTTTTCGCTGAAGCTTTCTTT
cdr3_aa: CASSGESFFAEAFF

j_call: TRBJ2-1
cdr3_length: 15
clone_size: once
d_call: -
v_call: TRBV6-5
cdr3_nt: TGTGCCAGCAGTTACAGGATTCAGGCCTACAATGAGCAGTTCTTC
cdr3_aa: CASSYRIQAYNEQFF

j_call: TRBJ2-1
cdr3_length: 17
clone_size: -
d_call: TRBD2
v_call: TRBV7-3
cdr3_nt: TGTGCCAGCAGCTTGAGCGTAGCGGGAGGCTCCTACAATGAGCAGTTCTTC
cdr3_aa: CASSLSVAGGSYNEQFF